This T cell receptor (beta chain) was captured by sequencing in a study of blood T cell repertoires in COVID-19 (dated by TCRdb to 2019 to 2021). In terms of the full investigation: Samples covering the acute and convalescent phases of COVID-19 were provided by collaborators in the United States, Italy and Spain. Deeply sampled blood TCRbeta repertoires from subjects exposed to, actively infected with, or recovered from COVID-19 were included in the dataset. The prospective study material was composed of cDNA or gDNA derived from T cells, B-cell-depleted T cells, or PBMCs. Where available, HLA class I and class II types were obtained from metadata supplied by the sample provider rather than from assay-based typing. A de-identified subject ID, COVID-19 status, age in years and sex were almost always included in the sample metadata. The repertoires were released in a freely available public database intended as a resource for research on the immune response to SARS-CoV-2. Samples were obtained from the ongoing ImmuneRACE study (first 160 participants) and from 1,000 to 1,500 subjects provided by 6 global collaborators.

Germline trimming amounts to 0 bases on V and 8 bases on J, with 11 as the count of junction bases outside the gene matches. The cysteine opens and the phenylalanine closes a CDR3 of 16 amino acids. Only the CDR3 region is kept as DNA, spanning 48 bases read in frame from base 1. CDR1 MGHRA and CDR2 YSYEKL are derived from the germline V gene. What the study reported, not specific to this receptor: The quantity of clinical and demographic metadata differed by source and by participant and was supplied without curation.

Collaborating institutions collected whole blood in K2EDTA tubes following their own protocols. For TCRbeta analysis, collaborators shipped samples in one of three forms: frozen whole blood, isolated PBMCs, or DNA extracted from either of those sample types. TCRbeta CDR3 regions were amplified from genomic DNA by means of the immunoSEQ Assay, a bias-controlled multiplex PCR. On the authors' methods: Nucleated cell counts per sample were estimated from amplification of reference gene primers within the assay. To quantify the absolute abundance of each unique TCRbeta CDR3 rearrangement, sequence reads were collapsed and filtered. For each sample, productive Simpson clonality was calculated by taking the square root of Simpson's diversity index across productive rearrangements. The source is immuneACCESS, and TCRdb retained only in-frame sequences with V and J called. Part of the clones is not carried over; for the studies checked, unresolved V genes explain less than half of this, and the remainder is unexplained. That table furnishes V, J and clone size, whereas the DNA furnished D and trimming. The sample contains 77,000 or so clones, about 76% of them found a single time. 25% to 30% of the sample lies in the top ten.

With respect to this clone: What antigen it recognizes has not been identified. The record has no base qualities; no much larger clone is one base away.

The sample taken for sequencing was peripheral blood. The sequence was obtained from a woman of 80 years or more with active or convalescent COVID-19. Recombination linked TRBV4-1 to TRBJ1-2, and 8 bases in between align with TRBD1. The CDR3 region has the sequence CASSQESSPDRVGYTF. Read as DNA, the sequence is TGCGCCAGCAGCCAAGAAAGTAGCCCGGACAGGGTGGGCTACACCTTC.